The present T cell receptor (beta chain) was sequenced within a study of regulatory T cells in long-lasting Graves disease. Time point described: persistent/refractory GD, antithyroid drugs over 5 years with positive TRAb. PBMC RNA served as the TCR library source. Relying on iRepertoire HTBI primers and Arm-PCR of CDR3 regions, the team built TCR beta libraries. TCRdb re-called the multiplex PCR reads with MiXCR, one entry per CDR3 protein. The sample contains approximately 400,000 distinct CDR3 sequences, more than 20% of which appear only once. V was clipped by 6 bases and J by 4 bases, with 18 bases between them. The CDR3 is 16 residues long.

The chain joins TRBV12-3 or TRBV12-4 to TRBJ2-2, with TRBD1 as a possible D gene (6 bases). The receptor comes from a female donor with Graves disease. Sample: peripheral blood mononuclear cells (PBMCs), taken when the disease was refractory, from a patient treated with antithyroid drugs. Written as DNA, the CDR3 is TGTGCCAGCAGCCCCTTGGTCTCCAGGGGCACCGGGGAGCTGTTTTTT. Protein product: CASSPLVSRGTGELFF.